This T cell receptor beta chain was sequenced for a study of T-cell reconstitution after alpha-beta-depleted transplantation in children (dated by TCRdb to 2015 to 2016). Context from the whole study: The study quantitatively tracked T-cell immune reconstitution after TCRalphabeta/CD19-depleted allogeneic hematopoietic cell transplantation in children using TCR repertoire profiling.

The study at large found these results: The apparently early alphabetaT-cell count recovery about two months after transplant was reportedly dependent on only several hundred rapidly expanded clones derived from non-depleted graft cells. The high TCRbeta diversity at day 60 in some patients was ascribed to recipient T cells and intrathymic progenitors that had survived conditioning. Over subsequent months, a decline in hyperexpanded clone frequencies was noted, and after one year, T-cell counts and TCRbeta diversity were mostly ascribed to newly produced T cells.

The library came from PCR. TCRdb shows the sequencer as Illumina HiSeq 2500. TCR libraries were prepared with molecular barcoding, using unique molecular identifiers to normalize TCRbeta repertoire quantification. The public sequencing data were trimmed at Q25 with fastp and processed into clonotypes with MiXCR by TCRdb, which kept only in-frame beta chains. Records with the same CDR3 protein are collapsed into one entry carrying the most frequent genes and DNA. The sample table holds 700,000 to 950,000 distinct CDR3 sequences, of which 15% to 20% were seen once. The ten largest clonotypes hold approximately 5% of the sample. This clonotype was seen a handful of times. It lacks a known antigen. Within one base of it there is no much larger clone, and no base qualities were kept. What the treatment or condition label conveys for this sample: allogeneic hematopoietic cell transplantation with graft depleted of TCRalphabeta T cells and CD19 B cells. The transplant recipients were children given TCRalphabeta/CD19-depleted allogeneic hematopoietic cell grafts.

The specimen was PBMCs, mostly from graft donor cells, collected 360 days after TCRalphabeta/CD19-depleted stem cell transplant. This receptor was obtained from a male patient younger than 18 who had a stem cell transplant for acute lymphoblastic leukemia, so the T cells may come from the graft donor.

The CDR3 region has the sequence CASNLNLAGDHNEQFF. Read as DNA, the sequence is TGTGCCAGCAATCTGAACTTAGCGGGAGATCACAATGAGCAGTTCTTC. The rearranged chain carries TRBV12-3 or TRBV12-4 and TRBJ2-1, with 9 junctional bases fitting TRBD2. Ends trimmed: V by 7 bases, J by 5 bases; bases unmatched to a gene: 12. The cysteine opens and the phenylalanine closes a CDR3 of 16 amino acids. The DNA shown is the 48-base CDR3, in frame from base 1.